One sample yielded the 31 T cell receptor beta chains listed below, sequenced in a study of T cells in localized non-small cell lung cancer. Sequencing was performed with immunoSEQ multiplex PCR; in TCRdb, only in-frame clones are kept and a portion is missing. The data hold about 77,000 clones, with 88% observed a single time. Specimen: peripheral blood, collected before any cancer treatment. These receptors were taken from a woman between 40 and 69 years old with stage I squamous cell lung carcinoma.

This chain uses TRBV11-3 with TRBJ1-1, with D tentatively TRBD1 (6 bases). Trimming took 4 bases from V and 8 from J, leaving 14 bases between them. There are 13 residues in the CDR3. The germline V gene has CDR1 SGHNT and CDR2 YENEEA. CDR3 region: CASSSQPGAEAFF. CDR3 DNA: TGTGCCAGCAGCTCACAGCCGGGGGCCGAAGCTTTCTTT.

The genes are TRBV5-4 and TRBJ1-5; tentative D call: TRBD1 (5 bases). Per germline, CDR1 SGHNT and CDR2 YYREEE (reference sequence). V was trimmed by 0 bases and J by 2 bases, leaving 6 bases between them. The CDR3 contains 14 residues. The CDR3 spells CASSLGGGNQPQHF. CDR3 DNA sequence: TGTGCCAGCAGCTTGGGGGGCGGCAATCAGCCCCAGCATTTT.

This clone was detected only once. The chain uses TRBV11-2 and TRBJ2-3; D might be TRBD1 (5 bases). V lost 6 bases and J 2 bases, leaving 18 bases between the germline ends. The V gene's germline CDR1 is SGHAT and CDR2 FQNNGV. CDR3 length: 16 amino acids. For the CDR3, the DNA is TGTGCCAGCAGTCTGGGGCCCAATAGACTCACAGATACGCAGTATTTT. Translation gives CASSLGPNRLTDTQYF.

The chain uses TRBV4-2 and TRBJ1-2, with D possibly matching TRBD1 (5 bases). Trimming removed 5 bases from V and 4 bases from J, with 17 bases in between. The CDR3 is 15 residues long. The germline V gene encodes CDR1 LGHNA and CDR2 YNFKEQ. CDR3 coding DNA: TGTGCCAGCAGCTTAGATGAGGGGTTCCTCTATGGCTACACCTTC. Protein product: CASSLDEGFLYGYTF.

This rearrangement joins TRBV4-2 to TRBJ2-1; TRBD1 might be the D (5 bases). Germline-derived CDR1 and CDR2 are LGHNA and YNFKEQ. The CDR3 sequence is 14 residues long. Trimming stripped 0 bases from V and 5 bases from J, with 8 bases between. This CDR3 is CASSQEETDNEQFF. Written as DNA, the CDR3 is TGTGCCAGCAGCCAAGAGGAGACAGACAATGAGCAGTTCTTC.

The V call is TRBV5-1, the J call TRBJ1-2; D is possibly TRBD1 (6 bases). Germline CDR1 is SGHRS and CDR2 is YFSETQ. Deletions cut 7 bases from V and 4 bases from J, with 14 bases between. The CDR3 is 13 amino acids. CDR3 in amino acids: CASAPRDTYGYTF. The CDR3 DNA reads as TGCGCCAGCGCCCCACGGGACACCTATGGCTACACCTTC.

The count of this clone is one. The chain carries TRBV29-1 and TRBJ2-7; D is unclear. V shed 5 bases and J shed 3 bases, with 8 bases lying between them. Germline V lookup: CDR1 SQVTM, CDR2 ANQGSEA. The CDR3 length is 11 residues. Written as DNA, the CDR3 is TGCAGCGTTAAAAAGAACTACGAGCAGTACTTC. Protein product: CSVKKNYEQYF.

The CDR3 DNA reads TGCGCCAGCAGCCAGTTGGACCTCATTCCCCGGGGCAATGAGCAGTTCTTC. This encodes CASSQLDLIPRGNEQFF. The chain combines TRBV4-1 with TRBJ2-1; D possibly corresponds to TRBD2 (5 bases). The V gene lost 3 bases and the J gene lost 6 bases, with 21 bases spanning the gap. This CDR3 has 17 amino acids. Germline CDR1 reads MGHRA; CDR2 reads YSYEKL.

V is TRBV9 and J is TRBJ2-3; unclear D gene. The CDR3 covers 15 residues. The V gene's germline CDR1 is SGDLS and CDR2 YYNGEE. V was shortened by 0 bases and J by 4 bases, with 12 bases between the two germline ends. This CDR3 is CASSVGFFGADTQYF. CDR3 sequence (DNA): TGTGCCAGCAGCGTAGGCTTCTTTGGAGCAGATACGCAGTATTTT.

The chain uses TRBV5-1 and TRBJ1-6; D remains unclear. Trimming stripped 4 bases from V and 8 bases from J, with 16 bases between. The CDR3 consists of 15 residues. Germline values: CDR1 SGHRS, CDR2 YFSETQ. The CDR3 reads CASSQDGRSDSPLHF. The CDR3 DNA reads TGCGCCAGCAGCCAAGACGGTCGCAGTGATTCACCCCTCCACTTT.

The rearrangement joins TRBV5-8 to TRBJ2-5; 8 positions match TRBD2. Trimming cost V 4 bases and J 1 base; bases outside gene matches: 6. CDR1 is SGHTS, CDR2 YDEGEE, per germline. The CDR3 is 15 amino acids. As DNA, the CDR3 is TGTGCCAGCAGCCTCGGACTAGCCTTCCAAGAGACCCAGTACTTC. It codes for CASSLGLAFQETQYF.

Points on this clone: A read error may produce the germline difference seen at one junction end. V and J are TRBV7-7 and TRBJ2-2, with D tentatively TRBD2 (5 bases). The germline V gene encodes CDR1 SSHAT and CDR2 FNYEAQ (reference sequence). The CDR3 is 13 residues long. CDR3 in amino acids: CASSLGSTGELFF. The CDR3 DNA reads as TGTGCTAGCAGCTTAGGGAGCACCGGGGAGCTGTTTTTT.

The V gene is TRBV5-4, the J gene TRBJ2-1, with D perhaps matching TRBD2 (6 bases). CDR3 size: 16 residues. Trimming removed 1 base from V and 0 bases from J, with 11 bases in between. The germline gives CDR1 SGHNT, CDR2 YYREEE (reference sequence). The CDR3 DNA reads TGTGCCAGCAGCTTGAGTGCCGGGGGCTCCTACAATGAGCAGTTCTTC. Its protein is CASSLSAGGSYNEQFF.

This rearrangement joins TRBV19 to TRBJ2-2; possibly TRBD1 or TRBD2 for D (5 bases each). CDR3 size: 14 residues. Germline CDR1 is LNHDA and CDR2 is SQIVND (reference sequence). V dropped 6 bases and J dropped 7 bases, with 15 bases sitting between them. CDR3 nucleotides: TGTGCCAGTAGAACGCAGGGCGGAGGCGGGGAGCTGTTTTTT. Translated: CASRTQGGGGELFF.

The CDR3 DNA reads TGTGCCAGCAGCCCAGGGTACTCCCCTCAAGAGACCCAGTACTTC. This sequence encodes CASSPGYSPQETQYF. The chain employs TRBV7-9 and TRBJ2-5, with a tentative D call TRBD1 (5 bases). The CDR3 sequence is 15 residues long. V was shortened by 5 bases and J by 2 bases, with 15 bases between the two germline ends. Per the germline V gene, CDR1 is SEHNR and CDR2 is FQNEAQ (reference sequence).

This clone was counted between two and nine times. The chain couples TRBV6-6 to TRBJ1-1, with 8 bases lining up with TRBD1. The germline V gene encodes CDR1 MNHNY and CDR2 SVGAGI (reference sequence). This CDR3 spans 14 amino acids. J was trimmed by 5 bases and V by 6 bases; bases with no gene match: 8. In DNA, the CDR3 is TGTGCCAGCAGCCTCGGACAGGGATGGACTGAAGCTTTCTTT. This sequence encodes CASSLGQGWTEAFF.

This chain connects TRBV19 to TRBJ1-1, with TRBD1 as a possible D gene (6 bases). Germline CDR1 reads LNHDA; CDR2 reads SQIVND (reference sequence). With 5 bases removed from V and 7 bases from J, the gap between germline ends came to 14 bases. The CDR3 runs 13 residues. CDR3 loop: CASSPGRGDEAFF. CDR3 sequence (DNA): TGTGCCAGTAGTCCCGGCAGGGGAGATGAAGCTTTCTTT.

The sample holds a few counts of this clone. The CDR3 spells CASSETGSGYGYTF. In nucleotides, the CDR3 is TGTGCCAGCAGCGAGACAGGGAGTGGCTATGGCTACACCTTC. The chain has TRBV9 and TRBJ1-2; 7 nucleotides align to TRBD1. The trim removed 3 bases at V and 4 bases at J, leaving 6 bases unmatched. Germline V gene data show CDR1 as SGDLS and CDR2 as YYNGEE. The CDR3 spans 14 residues.

This chain joins TRBV6-1 and TRBJ2-3; D possibly corresponds to TRBD2 (6 bases). Trimming cost V 5 bases and J 2 bases, with 14 bases left between them. Germline V lookup: CDR1 MNHNS, CDR2 SASEGT. The CDR3 length is 15 residues. CDR3 sequence (DNA): TGTGCCAGCAGTCTCAATGCGGGGATCACAGATACGCAGTATTTT. Its protein product is CASSLNAGITDTQYF.

V gene TRBV6-1 combines with J gene TRBJ2-3; 10 nucleotides match TRBD2. The V gene end was trimmed by 5 bases and the J gene end by 4 bases; junction bases not matched to a gene: 6. The CDR3 length is 15 residues. Germline CDR1 MNHNS, CDR2 SASEGT. CDR3 nucleotide sequence: TGTGCCAGCAGTTCACTAGCGGGGTTAGCAGATACGCAGTATTTT. It yields the protein CASSSLAGLADTQYF.

The V and J genes are TRBV11-2 and TRBJ1-2; possibly TRBD1 for D (6 bases). The CDR3 covers 15 residues. Germline CDR1 reads SGHAT; CDR2 reads FQNNGV. With 5 bases removed from V and 0 bases from J, the gap between germline ends came to 13 bases. CDR3 sequence reads: CASSLGTQSNYGYTF. Here the CDR3 DNA reads TGTGCCAGCAGCCTTGGGACACAATCTAACTATGGCTACACCTTC.

This clone showed up just a few times. The gene calls are TRBV4-1 and TRBJ2-3; 9 bases are a match to TRBD1. CDR1 and CDR2 from the germline V gene are MGHRA and YSYEKL. V lost 6 bases to trimming and J lost 1 base; unmatched junction nucleotides: 5. The CDR3 has 15 residues. In nucleotides, the CDR3 is TGCGCCAGCAGTTACAGGGGGCGAGGCACAGATACGCAGTATTTT. It translates to CASSYRGRGTDTQYF.

This sequence joins TRBV6-1 and TRBJ1-4, with D tentatively TRBD1 (5 bases). Trimming stripped 7 bases from V and 6 bases from J, with 18 bases between. Germline V gives CDR1 MNHNS, CDR2 SASEGT. The CDR3 sequence is 15 residues long. Written as DNA, the CDR3 is TGTGCCAGCACAAGTGGTGGGGGAGGGGATGAAAAACTGTTTTTT. This codes for CASTSGGGGDEKLFF.

The gene calls are TRBV7-3 and TRBJ2-6, with no clear D. Per germline, CDR1 SGHTA and CDR2 FQGTGA. The CDR3 spans 14 residues. Trimming pared 5 bases from V and 4 bases from J, leaving 9 bases between. CDR3 sequence: CASSPSTGANVLTF. CDR3 nucleotide sequence: TGTGCCAGCAGCCCCTCGACCGGGGCCAACGTCCTGACTTTC.

This rearrangement joins TRBV5-1 to TRBJ1-5; D is perhaps TRBD1 (5 bases). Trimming shortened V by 0 bases and J by 4 bases, and 8 bases separated the two germline ends. The length of the CDR3 is 14 residues. Germline assignment: CDR1 SGHRS and CDR2 YFSETQ. CDR3 nucleotides: TGCGCCAGCAGCTTGGGAGGGGCAAATCAGCCCCAGCATTTT. It specifies CASSLGGANQPQHF.

This chain connects TRBV19 to TRBJ2-3, with D unresolved. Germline values: CDR1 LNHDA, CDR2 SQIVND (reference sequence). This CDR3 is built from 16 residues. Between the trimmed V and J ends, which lost 5 bases and 0 bases, there was a span of 15 bases. The DNA of the CDR3 is TGTGCCAGTAGTGCCCCGCAGACTTCTAGCACAGATACGCAGTATTTT. It specifies CASSAPQTSSTDTQYF. Supplemented by reference TRBV19 and TRBJ2-3, the full variable domain reads DGGITQSPKYLFRKEGQNVTLSCEQNLNHDAMYWYRQDPGQGLRLIYYSQIVNDFQKGDIAEGYSVSREKKESFPLTVTSAQKNPTAFYLCASSAPQTSSTDTQYFGPGTRLTVL.

The chain uses TRBV19 and TRBJ1-2, with TRBD1 matching 9 bases. V lost 8 bases, J lost 6 bases, and 10 bases stayed unmatched. This CDR3 is built from 14 residues. Per the germline V gene, CDR1 is LNHDA and CDR2 is SQIVND (reference sequence). CDR3 nucleotides: TGTGCCAGTGAGAGGACAGGGGATTTGGATGGCTACACCTTC. Translation: CASERTGDLDGYTF.

This chain uses TRBV6-8 with TRBJ1-5; the match to TRBD1 covers 9 bases. Losses at the gene ends were 5 bases for V and 0 bases for J; bases not matched to a gene: 5. The V gene's germline CDR1 is MNHGY and CDR2 SAAAGT. This CDR3 is 16 amino acids long. In DNA, the CDR3 is TGTGCCAGCAGTACCTACAGGGGGCTTAGCAATCAGCCCCAGCATTTT. This translates into CASSTYRGLSNQPQHF.

The chain employs TRBV5-1 and TRBJ1-2; D is unclear. The CDR3 is made up of 15 amino acids. CDR1 and CDR2 from the germline V gene are SGHRS and YFSETQ. Trimming stripped 0 bases from V and 2 bases from J, with 11 bases between. In DNA, the CDR3 is TGCGCCAGCAGCTTGGATGGCAGTCGGAACTATGGCTACACCTTC. This sequence encodes CASSLDGSRNYGYTF.

The chain is built from TRBV2 and TRBJ1-1, with unresolved D. V dropped 5 bases and J dropped 4 bases, with 20 bases sitting between them. Germline CDR1 is SNHLY and CDR2 is FYNNEI. This CDR3 region has 16 residues. CDR3: CASSPASTLTGTEAFF. The CDR3 DNA reads as TGTGCCAGCAGTCCCGCGTCAACCCTCACGGGCACTGAAGCTTTCTTT.

The chain employs TRBV30 and TRBJ2-7; D is undetermined. The germline V gene encodes CDR1 GTSNPN and CDR2 SVGIG (reference sequence). V was pared by 0 bases and J by 4 bases, with 7 bases between. The CDR3 length is 12 residues. CDR3 in DNA: TGTGCCTGGAGTGTACGCGGATACGAGCAGTACTTC. Protein sequence: CAWSVRGYEQYF.